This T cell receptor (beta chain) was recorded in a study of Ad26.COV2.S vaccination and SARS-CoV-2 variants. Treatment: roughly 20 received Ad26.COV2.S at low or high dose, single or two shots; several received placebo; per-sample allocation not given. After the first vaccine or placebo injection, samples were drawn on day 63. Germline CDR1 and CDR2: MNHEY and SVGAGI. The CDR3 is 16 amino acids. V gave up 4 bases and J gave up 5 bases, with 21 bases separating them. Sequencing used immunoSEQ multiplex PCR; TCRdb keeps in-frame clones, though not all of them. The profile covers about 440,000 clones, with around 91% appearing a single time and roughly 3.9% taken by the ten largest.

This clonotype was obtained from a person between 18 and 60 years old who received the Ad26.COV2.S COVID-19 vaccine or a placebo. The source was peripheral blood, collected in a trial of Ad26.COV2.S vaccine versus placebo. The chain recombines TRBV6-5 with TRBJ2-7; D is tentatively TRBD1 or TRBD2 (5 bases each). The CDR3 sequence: CASSSVRRTRGNEQYF. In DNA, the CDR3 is TGTGCCAGCAGTTCCGTCCGGAGGACAAGGGGAAACGAGCAGTACTTC.